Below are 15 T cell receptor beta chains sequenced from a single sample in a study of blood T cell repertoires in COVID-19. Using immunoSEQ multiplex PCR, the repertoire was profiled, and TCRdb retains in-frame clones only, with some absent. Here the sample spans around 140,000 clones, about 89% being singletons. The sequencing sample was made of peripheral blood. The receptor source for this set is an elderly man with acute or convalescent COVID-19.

CDR3 DNA sequence: TGCGCCAGCAGCTCCGGGACAGGGCTCACAGATACGCAGTATTTT. This encodes CASSSGTGLTDTQYF. This rearrangement joins TRBV5-1 to TRBJ2-3; 9 bases agree with TRBD1. The V gene's germline CDR1 is SGHRS and CDR2 YFSETQ. The CDR3 is 15 residues long. The ends lost 3 bases at V and 2 bases at J; junction bases unmatched: 4.

The CDR3 region is CASRKGGQGPNEKLFF. Here the CDR3 DNA reads TGTGCCAGCAGGAAGGGGGGACAGGGCCCTAATGAAAAACTGTTTTTT. The genes are TRBV2 and TRBJ1-4; 9 bases line up with TRBD1. The CDR3 spans 16 residues. Germline assignment: CDR1 SNHLY and CDR2 FYNNEI. J gave up 3 bases and V 6 bases, and 8 bases lay outside the gene matches.

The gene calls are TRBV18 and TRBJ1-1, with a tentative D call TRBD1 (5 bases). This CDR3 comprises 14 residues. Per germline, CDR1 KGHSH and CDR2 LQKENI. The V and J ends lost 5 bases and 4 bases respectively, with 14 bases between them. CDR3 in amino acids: CASSTNPGPTEAFF. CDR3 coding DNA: TGTGCCAGCTCAACAAACCCAGGGCCCACTGAAGCTTTCTTT.

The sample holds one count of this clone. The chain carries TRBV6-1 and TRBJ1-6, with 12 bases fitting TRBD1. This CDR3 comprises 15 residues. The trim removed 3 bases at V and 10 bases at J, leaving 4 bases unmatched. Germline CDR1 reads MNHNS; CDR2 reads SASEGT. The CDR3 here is CASSDGTGGASPLHF. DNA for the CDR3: TGTGCCAGCAGTGACGGGACAGGGGGCGCATCACCCCTCCACTTT.

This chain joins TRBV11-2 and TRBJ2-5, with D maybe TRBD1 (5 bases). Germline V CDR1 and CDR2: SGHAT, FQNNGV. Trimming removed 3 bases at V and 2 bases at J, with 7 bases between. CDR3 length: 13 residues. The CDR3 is CASSLGLQETQYF. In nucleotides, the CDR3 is TGTGCCAGCAGCTTGGGGCTACAAGAGACCCAGTACTTC.

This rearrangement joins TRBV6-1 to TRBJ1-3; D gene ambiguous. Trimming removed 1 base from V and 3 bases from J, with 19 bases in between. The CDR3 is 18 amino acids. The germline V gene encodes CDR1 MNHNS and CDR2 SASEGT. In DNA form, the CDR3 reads TGTGCCAGCAGTGAAGATCTTCCAGGCGCGGGCGGTGGAAACACCATATATTTT. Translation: CASSEDLPGAGGGNTIYF.

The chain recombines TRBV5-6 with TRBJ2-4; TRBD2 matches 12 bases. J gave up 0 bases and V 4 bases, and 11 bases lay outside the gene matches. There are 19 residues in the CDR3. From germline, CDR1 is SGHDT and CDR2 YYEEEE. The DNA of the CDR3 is TGTGCCAGCAGCCTGAGACTAGCGGGAGATAGGGTAGCCAAAAACATTCAGTACTTC. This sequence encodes CASSLRLAGDRVAKNIQYF.

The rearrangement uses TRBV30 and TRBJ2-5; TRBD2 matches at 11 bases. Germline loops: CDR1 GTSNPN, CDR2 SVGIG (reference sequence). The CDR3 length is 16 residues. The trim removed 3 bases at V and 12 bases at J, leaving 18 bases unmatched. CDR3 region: CAWSGGGLAELIGKYF. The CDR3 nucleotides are TGTGCCTGGAGCGGCGGGGGACTAGCGGAATTAATTGGAAAGTACTTC.

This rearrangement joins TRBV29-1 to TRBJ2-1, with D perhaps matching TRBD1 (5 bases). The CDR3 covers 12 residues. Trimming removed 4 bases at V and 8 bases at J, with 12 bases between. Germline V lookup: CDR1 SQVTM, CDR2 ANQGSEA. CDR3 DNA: TGCAGCGTTGGATCATGGGGCGATGAGCAGTTCTTC. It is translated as CSVGSWGDEQFF.

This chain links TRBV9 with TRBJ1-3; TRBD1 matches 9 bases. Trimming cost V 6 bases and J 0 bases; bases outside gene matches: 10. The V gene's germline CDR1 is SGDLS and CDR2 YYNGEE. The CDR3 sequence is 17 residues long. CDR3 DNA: TGTGCCAGCACCGCAACAGGGGGCGCCCCCTCTGGAAACACCATATATTTT. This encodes CASTATGGAPSGNTIYF.

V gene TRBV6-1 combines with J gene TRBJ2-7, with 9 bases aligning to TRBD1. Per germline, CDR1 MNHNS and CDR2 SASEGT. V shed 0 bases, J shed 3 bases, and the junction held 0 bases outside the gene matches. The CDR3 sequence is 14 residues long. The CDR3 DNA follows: TGTGCCAGCAGTGAAGCGGGACAGGGCTACGAGCAGTACTTC. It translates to CASSEAGQGYEQYF.

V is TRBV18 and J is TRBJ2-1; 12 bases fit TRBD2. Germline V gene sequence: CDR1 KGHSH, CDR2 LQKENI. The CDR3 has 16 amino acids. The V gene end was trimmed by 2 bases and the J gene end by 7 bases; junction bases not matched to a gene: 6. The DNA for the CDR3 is TGTGCCAGCTCACCATCACTGACTAGCGGGAGTAATGAGCAGTTCTTC. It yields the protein CASSPSLTSGSNEQFF.

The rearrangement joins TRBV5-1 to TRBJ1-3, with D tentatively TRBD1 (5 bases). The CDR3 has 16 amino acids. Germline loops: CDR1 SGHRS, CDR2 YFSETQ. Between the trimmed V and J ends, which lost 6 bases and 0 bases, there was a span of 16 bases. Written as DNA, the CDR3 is TGCGCCAGCACAAACGGCGGGGGAAACTCTGGAAACACCATATATTTT. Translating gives CASTNGGGNSGNTIYF.

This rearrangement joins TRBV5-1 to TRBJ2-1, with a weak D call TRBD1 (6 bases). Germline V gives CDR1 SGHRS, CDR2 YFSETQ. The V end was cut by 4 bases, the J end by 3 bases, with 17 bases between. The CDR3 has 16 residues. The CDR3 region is CASSPSPGQLYNEQFF. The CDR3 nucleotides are TGCGCCAGCAGCCCCTCCCCAGGACAGCTCTACAATGAGCAGTTCTTC.

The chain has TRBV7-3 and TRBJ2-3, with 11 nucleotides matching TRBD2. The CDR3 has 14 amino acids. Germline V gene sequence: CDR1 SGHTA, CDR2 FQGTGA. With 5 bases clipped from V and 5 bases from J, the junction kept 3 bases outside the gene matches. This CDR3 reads CASSPGLAGDTQYF. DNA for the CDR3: TGTGCCAGCAGCCCAGGACTAGCGGGAGATACGCAGTATTTT.